The rows below give T cell receptor beta chains drawn from one sample of a study of CD4 T cells in relation to SARS-CoV-2 and coronaviruses. Generated by immunoSEQ multiplex PCR, the TCRdb table keeps only in-frame clones and is missing some. Of 60,000 to 80,000 clones in the sample, over 80% were seen once. Sequences were obtained from memory CD4+ T cells from PBMCs. The receptors originated from a human donor in good health. The CDR3 runs from the conserved cysteine through the conserved F or W. The D gene is left open where the match is weak. Rows give clone size only sometimes, using once, few, many, or a class for an expanded clone.

>TRBD1|.|TRBV2|TRBJ1-2
CASSSQGAGDYGYTF
TGTGCCAGCAGTTCCCAGGGGGCTGGGGACTATGGCTACACCTTC
>.|.|TRBV6-4|TRBJ1-1
CASRRQVNTEAFF
TGTGCCAGCAGGCGACAGGTCAACACTGAAGCTTTCTTT
>.|.|TRBV5-4|TRBJ2-6
CASSLGSSGANVLTF
TGTGCCAGCAGCTTGGGGAGCTCTGGGGCCAACGTCCTGACTTTC
>.|few|TRBV9|TRBJ1-6
CASSLQGSNSPLHF
TGTGCCAGCAGCCTACAGGGCTCTAATTCACCCCTCCACTTT
>.|once|TRBV19|TRBJ2-2
CASSIQSSNTGELFF
TGTGCCAGTAGTATACAGAGTTCGAACACCGGGGAGCTGTTTTTT
>.|.|TRBV28|TRBJ1-1
CASSLQGGSTEAFF
TGTGCCAGCAGTTTACAGGGAGGGAGCACTGAAGCTTTCTTT
>.|few|TRBV7-3|TRBJ1-6
CASSLRGAFESPLHF
TGTGCCAGCAGCTTAAGAGGGGCGTTTGAATCACCCCTCCACTTT
>.|.|TRBV4-3|TRBJ2-1
CASSQGAGLAANEQFF
TGCGCCAGCAGCCAAGGTGCAGGGCTAGCTGCCAATGAGCAGTTCTTC
>TRBD1|.|TRBV5-1|TRBJ2-5
CASSLTDRGRETQYF
TGCGCCAGCAGCTTGACGGACAGGGGGAGAGAGACCCAGTACTTC
>.|.|TRBV9|TRBJ1-3
CASSAGFTVGNTIYF
TGTGCCAGCAGCGCCGGTTTCACGGTTGGAAACACCATATATTTT
>.|once|TRBV6-4|TRBJ2-2
CASSEVGGNTGELFF
TGTGCCAGCAGTGAGGTGGGGGGGAACACCGGGGAGCTGTTTTTT
>.|.|TRBV5-5|TRBJ2-5
CASSPNIRSDLRTQYF
TGTGCCAGCAGCCCTAATATAAGATCCGACTTAAGGACCCAGTACTTC
>.|once|TRBV20-1|TRBJ1-1
CLSLGNTEAFF
TGCCTGTCGTTGGGGAATACTGAAGCTTTCTTT
>TRBD1|few|TRBV9|TRBJ1-1
CASTRTGLNTEAFF
TGTGCCAGCACCAGGACAGGGCTGAACACTGAAGCTTTCTTT
>.|.|TRBV7-9|TRBJ1-4
CASSITTGVNEKLFF
TGTGCCAGCAGCATAACGACAGGAGTAAATGAAAAACTGTTTTTT
>.|.|TRBV5-1|TRBJ2-5
CASSLAVQETQYF
TGCGCCAGCAGCTTGGCCGTGCAAGAGACCCAGTACTTC
>.|.|TRBV7-2|TRBJ2-5
CASSLWAQETQYF
TGTGCCAGCAGCTTATGGGCCCAAGAGACCCAGTACTTC
>.|.|TRBV28|TRBJ1-2
CASSLTGPNYGYTF
TGTGCCAGCAGCCTGACAGGCCCAAACTATGGCTACACCTTC
>.|.|TRBV12-3/TRBV12-4|TRBJ2-3
CASSPSTPDTQYF
TGTGCCAGCAGCCCTTCTACGCCAGATACGCAGTATTTT
>TRBD2|.|TRBV29-1|TRBJ2-7
CSVEVVAGNEQYF
TGCAGCGTTGAAGTGGTAGCGGGGAACGAGCAGTACTTC
>.|.|TRBV2|TRBJ2-1
CASSEHSNSAEQFF
TGTGCCAGCAGTGAACATTCAAACAGTGCTGAGCAGTTCTTC
>.|.|TRBV7-8|TRBJ2-2
CASSIPTVGTNTGELFF
TGTGCCAGCAGCATACCGACGGTCGGGACGAACACCGGGGAGCTGTTTTTT
>.|medium-sized|TRBV16|TRBJ1-5
CASSLEGLVINQPQHF
TGTGCCAGCAGCCTAGAAGGGTTGGTAATCAATCAGCCCCAGCATTTT
>.|.|TRBV25-1|TRBJ1-3
CASSGTPGNTIYF
TGTGCCAGCAGTGGCACACCGGGAAACACCATATATTTT
>.|.|TRBV30|TRBJ2-1
CAWRIDWVDNEQFF
TGTGCCTGGAGAATTGATTGGGTGGATAATGAGCAGTTCTTC
>.|.|TRBV24-1|TRBJ2-2
CAASDPGNTGELFF
TGTGCCGCCAGTGATCCCGGGAACACCGGGGAGCTGTTTTTT
>TRBD1|.|TRBV3-1/TRBV3-2|TRBJ2-5
CASSQVSGTGDETQYF
TGTGCCAGCAGCCAAGTTTCCGGGACAGGGGACGAGACCCAGTACTTC
>.|.|TRBV5-1|TRBJ1-1
CASSLDRVNTEAFF
TGCGCCAGCAGCTTGGACAGGGTGAACACTGAAGCTTTCTTT
>TRBD2|.|TRBV7-3|TRBJ2-3
CASSLGASGRGSTDTQYF
TGTGCCAGCAGCTTAGGGGCTAGCGGGAGAGGGAGCACAGATACGCAGTATTTT